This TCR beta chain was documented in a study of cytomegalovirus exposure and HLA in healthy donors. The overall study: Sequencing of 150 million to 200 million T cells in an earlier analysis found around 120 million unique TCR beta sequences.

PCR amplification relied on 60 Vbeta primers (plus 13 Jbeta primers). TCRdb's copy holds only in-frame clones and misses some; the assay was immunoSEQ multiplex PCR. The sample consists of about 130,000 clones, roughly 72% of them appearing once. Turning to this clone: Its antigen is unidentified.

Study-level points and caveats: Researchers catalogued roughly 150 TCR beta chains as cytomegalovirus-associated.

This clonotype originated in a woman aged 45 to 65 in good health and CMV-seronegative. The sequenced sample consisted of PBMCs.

CDR3 loop: CASSFSRGRYEQYF. CDR3 DNA: TGTGCCAGCAGTTTCAGCAGGGGGCGGTACGAGCAGTACTTC. V and J are TRBV28 and TRBJ2-7; TRBD1 matches 8 bases. V lost 3 bases, J lost 4 bases, and 5 bases stayed unmatched. This CDR3 is built from 14 residues. Germline V gene sequence: CDR1 MDHEN, CDR2 SYDVKM. The full variable domain, with the rest looked up from reference TRBV28 and TRBJ2-7, is DVKVTQSSRYLVKRTGEKVFLECVQDMDHENMFWYRQDPGLGLRLIYFSYDVKMKEKGDIPEGYSVSREKKERFSLILESASTNQTSMYLCASSFSRGRYEQYFGPGTRLTVT.